This T cell receptor (beta chain) was identified in a study of blood T cell repertoires in COVID-19. J was trimmed by 5 bases and V by 5 bases; bases with no gene match: 9. CDR1 and CDR2 (germline): LNHDA, SQIVND (reference sequence). The CDR3 contains 17 residues. Per the original data handling: By means of reference gene primer amplification, nucleated cell counts were estimated. This table comes from immunoSEQ multiplex PCR, and its TCRdb copy is limited to in-frame clones, with some not included. V and J calls and clone size are as listed in that table; D and trimming were resolved from the DNA. The sample holds more than 110,000 clones, approximately 90% seen once.

The gene calls are TRBV19 and TRBJ2-3; TRBD2 matches 14 bases. The sample was peripheral blood. The sequence was collected from a man aged 55 to 69 with active or convalescent COVID-19. The CDR3 loop is CASSPPGTSGREDTQYF. Here the CDR3 DNA reads TGTGCCAGTAGTCCCCCCGGGACTAGCGGGAGAGAAGATACGCAGTATTTT.